The 26 T cell receptor beta chains below were found in one sample sequenced in a study of shared clonotypes between healthy human individuals. CD8 cells regarded as naive lacked CD45RO, were positively chosen for CCR7, and omitted terminally differentiated effector memory CD45RA+ cells. Libraries were prepared by immunoSEQ multiplex PCR; TCRdb keeps only in-frame clonotypes and omits some of them. Among roughly 1,800,000 clones, about 95% were seen once, and the ten largest hold 1% to 1.5%. The sequencing sample was made of naive CD8+ T cells sorted from blood. The receptors shown here come from a man aged 18 to 29 in good health.

The chain links TRBV5-4 to TRBJ1-2, with a tentative D call TRBD1 (5 bases). CDR1 is SGHNT and CDR2 is YYREEE in the germline V gene (reference sequence). The V end lost 2 bases, the J end lost 4 bases, and 18 bases lay between the germline ends. The CDR3 covers 16 residues. The CDR3: CASSLHAGAAVYGYTF. The CDR3 DNA sequence: TGTGCCAGCAGCTTACACGCTGGGGCAGCCGTCTATGGCTACACCTTC.

This rearrangement joins TRBV6-6 to TRBJ1-2, with D perhaps matching TRBD1 (6 bases). The CDR3 sequence is 15 residues long. Germline values: CDR1 MNHNY, CDR2 SVGAGI (reference sequence). Trimming removed 6 bases from V and 4 bases from J, with 18 bases in between. CDR3: CASSLNGGAGYGYTF. In DNA, the CDR3 is TGTGCCAGCAGCCTGAATGGGGGCGCGGGCTATGGCTACACCTTC.

The rearrangement uses TRBV9 and TRBJ2-7; perhaps TRBD1 as D (6 bases). V was clipped by 0 bases and J by 5 bases, with 9 bases between them. This CDR3 has 13 amino acids. Germline CDR1 is SGDLS and CDR2 is YYNGEE. This CDR3 is CASSVDAGDEQYF. The CDR3 nucleotides are TGTGCCAGCAGCGTAGATGCAGGGGACGAGCAGTACTTC.

The chain is built from TRBV9 and TRBJ2-1; tentative D call: TRBD2 (6 bases). The V gene's germline CDR1 is SGDLS and CDR2 YYNGEE. Trimming left V 4 bases short and J 0 bases short, with 8 bases between. This CDR3 has 14 amino acids. The CDR3 nucleotides read TGTGCCAGCAGCCGGGGGAGCTCCTACAATGAGCAGTTCTTC. The encoded protein is CASSRGSSYNEQFF. Together with reference TRBV9 and TRBJ2-1, the CDR3 gives the full variable domain: DSGVTQTPKHLITATGQRVTLRCSPRSGDLSVYWYQQSLDQGLQFLIQYYNGEERAKGNILERFSAQQFPDLHSELNLSSLELGDSALYFCASSRGSSYNEQFFGPGTRLTVL.

The V call is TRBV5-6, the J call TRBJ2-3; D is unresolved. Germline CDR1 SGHDT, CDR2 YYEEEE. V shed 4 bases and J shed 5 bases, with 8 bases lying between them. The CDR3 loop spans 12 amino acids. Here the CDR3 DNA reads TGTGCCAGCAGCCCGGGTGAAGATACGCAGTATTTT. Residues: CASSPGEDTQYF.

This chain connects TRBV7-9 to TRBJ1-4; weak D call: TRBD1 (5 bases). CDR3 size: 16 residues. Trimming cost V 3 bases and J 3 bases, with 14 bases left between them. CDR1 is SEHNR, CDR2 FQNEAQ, per germline (reference sequence). CDR3 loop: CASSFYTDRSNEKLFF. The CDR3 DNA reads as TGTGCCAGCAGCTTTTACACCGACAGATCTAATGAAAAACTGTTTTTT.

The CDR3 reads CASSLVTVNYGYTF. CDR3 coding DNA: TGTGCCAGCAGCTTGGTGACAGTGAACTATGGCTACACCTTC. This chain connects TRBV5-5 to TRBJ1-2, with D possibly being TRBD1 (5 bases). Germline V gene data show CDR1 as SGHKS and CDR2 as YYEKEE (reference sequence). This CDR3 has 14 residues. The V and J ends lost 0 bases and 2 bases respectively, with 8 bases between them.

The chain combines TRBV11-2 with TRBJ2-2, with 7 positions matching TRBD2. With V trimmed by 3 bases and J by 3 bases, 4 bases remained unmatched. Germline CDR1 SGHAT, CDR2 FQNNGV. The CDR3 extends over 15 amino acids. CDR3 sequence: CASSLSLADTGELFF. The CDR3 DNA is TGTGCCAGCAGCTTGAGCCTAGCGGACACCGGGGAGCTGTTTTTT. The full variable domain, its missing parts supplied by reference TRBV11-2 and TRBJ2-2, is EAGVAQSPRYKIIEKRQSVAFWCNPISGHATLYWYQQILGQGPKLLIQFQNNGVVDDSQLPKDRFSAERLKGVDSTLKIQPAKLEDSAVYLCASSLSLADTGELFFGEGSRLTVL.

The chain recombines TRBV4-1 with TRBJ1-1; D not resolved. Germline CDR1 and CDR2: MGHRA and YSYEKL. This CDR3 is built from 13 residues. V was cut by 3 bases and J by 4 bases, with 9 bases left in between. Written as DNA, the CDR3 is TGCGCCAGCAGCCATGTAGTGGGCACTGAAGCTTTCTTT. Translation: CASSHVVGTEAFF.

The genes are TRBV4-3 and TRBJ2-2; D unresolved. Trimming shortened V by 0 bases and J by 6 bases, and 23 bases separated the two germline ends. The germline gives CDR1 LGHNA, CDR2 YSLEER. CDR3 size: 19 residues. In DNA, the CDR3 is TGCGCCAGCAGCCAAGAAGCCGAGGACGGATATGGTGTGGCCGGGGAGCTGTTTTTT. Protein sequence: CASSQEAEDGYGVAGELFF.

The V gene is TRBV7-9, the J gene TRBJ2-3, with D unresolved. Germline V gene sequence: CDR1 SEHNR, CDR2 FQNEAQ (reference sequence). The CDR3 consists of 14 residues. V lost 6 bases and J lost 2, with 12 bases in between. Here the CDR3 reads CASSSSENTDTQYF. CDR3 coding DNA: TGTGCCAGCAGTTCGAGCGAGAACACAGATACGCAGTATTTT.

The gene calls are TRBV5-1 and TRBJ1-2, with D unresolved. Germline V gene sequence: CDR1 SGHRS, CDR2 YFSETQ. The CDR3 is 17 amino acids. The V gene lost 0 bases and the J gene lost 0 bases, with 15 bases spanning the gap. The CDR3 bases are TGCGCCAGCAGCTTGGCCGAGGTTGGACGAGCTAACTATGGCTACACCTTC. Its translation: CASSLAEVGRANYGYTF.

The genes are TRBV2 and TRBJ2-7, with 13 bases that match TRBD2. Per germline, CDR1 SNHLY and CDR2 FYNNEI. Trimming at V came to 6 bases and at J to 5 bases, leaving 13 bases not matched to a gene. This CDR3 has 17 amino acids. The CDR3 nucleotides read TGTGCCAGCAGCCCTTGGGATGGACTAGCGGGAGAGCACGAGCAGTACTTC. Its protein is CASSPWDGLAGEHEQYF. Based on the CDR3 plus reference TRBV2 and TRBJ2-7, the full variable domain is EPEVTQTPSHQVTQMGQEVILRCVPISNHLYFYWYRQILGQKVEFLVSFYNNEISEKSEIFDDQFSVERPDGSNFTLKIRSTKLEDSAMYFCASSPWDGLAGEHEQYFGPGTRLTVT.

The V gene is TRBV28, the J gene TRBJ1-1; no clear D gene. This CDR3 has 13 residues. Trimming removed 7 bases from V and 0 bases from J, with 9 bases in between. Looked up from germline, CDR1 is MDHEN and CDR2 is SYDVKM. DNA of the CDR3: TGTGCCAGCACCTGGGCGGTGAACACTGAAGCTTTCTTT. Its protein is CASTWAVNTEAFF.

In this sample, this clone turned up once. The chain combines TRBV19 with TRBJ2-7; TRBD1 matches at 9 bases. Germline CDR1 LNHDA, CDR2 SQIVND (reference sequence). Trimming at V came to 0 bases and at J to 1 base, leaving 4 bases not matched to a gene. There are 16 residues in the CDR3. The DNA of the CDR3 is TGTGCCAGTAGTATAGACGGACAGGGGAGTTCCTACGAGCAGTACTTC. Translation gives CASSIDGQGSSYEQYF. Supplemented by reference TRBV19 and TRBJ2-7, the full variable domain reads DGGITQSPKYLFRKEGQNVTLSCEQNLNHDAMYWYRQDPGQGLRLIYYSQIVNDFQKGDIAEGYSVSREKKESFPLTVTSAQKNPTAFYLCASSIDGQGSSYEQYFGPGTRLTVT.

There are a few counts of this clone. Here the CDR3 reads CASSTGNEAFF. In DNA, the CDR3 is TGTGCCAGTAGTACCGGGAATGAAGCTTTCTTT. The genes are TRBV19 and TRBJ1-1; no definite D call. The CDR3 covers 11 residues. V was pared by 4 bases and J by 7 bases, with 7 bases between. Germline V gene sequence: CDR1 LNHDA, CDR2 SQIVND (reference sequence). Looking up the rest from reference TRBV19 and TRBJ1-1 gives the full variable domain: DGGITQSPKYLFRKEGQNVTLSCEQNLNHDAMYWYRQDPGQGLRLIYYSQIVNDFQKGDIAEGYSVSREKKESFPLTVTSAQKNPTAFYLCASSTGNEAFFGQGTRLTVV.

The chain is built from TRBV5-4 and TRBJ1-1, with D perhaps matching TRBD1 (6 bases). Germline V gene sequence: CDR1 SGHNT, CDR2 YYREEE (reference sequence). The CDR3 loop spans 12 amino acids. Trimming removed 4 bases from V and 5 bases from J, with 9 bases in between. The chain's CDR3 is CASSPRGTEAFF. DNA for the CDR3: TGTGCCAGCAGCCCCAGGGGAACTGAAGCTTTCTTT.

Notes on this clone: Additional DNA sequences in this sample encode the identical CDR3. J is TRBJ2-7 and V is TRBV19, with D perhaps given as TRBD1 or TRBD2 (5 bases each). Trimming removed 5 bases from V and 3 bases from J, with 11 bases in between. The germline gives CDR1 LNHDA, CDR2 SQIVND (reference sequence). The CDR3 sequence is 13 residues long. The CDR3 region is CASSPGAFYEQYF. CDR3 nucleotides: TGTGCCAGTAGTCCCGGGGCCTTCTACGAGCAGTACTTC. Supplemented by reference TRBV19 and TRBJ2-7, the full variable domain reads DGGITQSPKYLFRKEGQNVTLSCEQNLNHDAMYWYRQDPGQGLRLIYYSQIVNDFQKGDIAEGYSVSREKKESFPLTVTSAQKNPTAFYLCASSPGAFYEQYFGPGTRLTVT.

V usage is TRBV9 and J usage is TRBJ1-2, with D maybe TRBD1 (6 bases). Trimming removed 0 bases from V and 3 bases from J, with 12 bases in between. Germline CDR1 and CDR2: SGDLS and YYNGEE. This CDR3 has 15 residues. The CDR3 region is CASSVEAGEDYGYTF. Here the CDR3 DNA reads TGTGCCAGCAGCGTAGAGGCAGGGGAGGACTATGGCTACACCTTC.

The rearrangement uses TRBV28 and TRBJ2-6; maybe TRBD1 (6 bases). Trimming removed 2 bases from V and 0 bases from J, with 11 bases in between. This CDR3 is built from 17 residues. Looked up from germline, CDR1 is MDHEN and CDR2 is SYDVKM. The CDR3 coding sequence is TGTGCCAGCAGTTTAAGGACAGTCGTCTCTGGGGCCAACGTCCTGACTTTC. Amino acids: CASSLRTVVSGANVLTF.

The chain combines TRBV7-9 with TRBJ1-2; D is unresolved. The CDR3 covers 15 residues. V lost 3 bases and J lost 6, with 17 bases in between. CDR1 is SEHNR, CDR2 FQNEAQ, per germline (reference sequence). The chain's CDR3 is CASSLTAGQKDGYTF. The CDR3 DNA reads as TGTGCCAGCAGCTTGACGGCCGGGCAGAAAGATGGCTACACCTTC.

The chain recombines TRBV6-1 with TRBJ2-5; D perhaps matches TRBD2 (6 bases). This CDR3 contains 13 residues. V gave up 8 bases and J gave up 0 bases, with 10 bases separating them. Germline V CDR1 and CDR2: MNHNS, SASEGT. This CDR3 reads CASPGLNQETQYF. CDR3 nucleotide sequence: TGTGCCAGCCCGGGACTGAACCAAGAGACCCAGTACTTC.

The genes are TRBV9 and TRBJ2-7, with 7 bases identical to TRBD1. This CDR3 is built from 14 residues. Germline assignment: CDR1 SGDLS and CDR2 YYNGEE. V trimming: 1 base; J trimming: 2 bases; junction bases outside the gene matches: 3. CDR3: CASSVRDSTYEQYF. CDR3 DNA sequence: TGTGCCAGCAGCGTACGGGACAGTACCTACGAGCAGTACTTC.

The chain has TRBV4-1 and TRBJ2-7; D remains unclear. Germline V gene sequence: CDR1 MGHRA, CDR2 YSYEKL. CDR3 length: 15 amino acids. Between the trimmed V and J ends, which lost 0 bases and 0 bases, there was a span of 9 bases. The CDR3: CASSQDPGFSYEQYF. The CDR3 region has the DNA TGCGCCAGCAGCCAAGATCCTGGGTTCTCCTACGAGCAGTACTTC.

V and J are TRBV6-1 and TRBJ1-1; 9 positions match TRBD1. The germline V gene has CDR1 MNHNS and CDR2 SASEGT. The CDR3 extends over 15 amino acids. Germline trimming cut 5 bases from V and 4 bases from J; bases unmatched to any gene: 8. The CDR3 reads CASSPYRGRSTEAFF. The CDR3 DNA sequence: TGTGCCAGCAGTCCCTACAGGGGGCGGAGCACTGAAGCTTTCTTT.

The CDR3 is CASSLDREGAYNEQFF. The DNA of the CDR3 is TGTGCCAGCAGCTTGGACCGGGAGGGGGCCTACAATGAGCAGTTCTTC. The V and J genes are TRBV5-4 and TRBJ2-1, with 8 bases aligning to TRBD2. V trimming: 0 bases; J trimming: 2 bases; junction bases outside the gene matches: 4. Germline-derived CDR1 and CDR2 are SGHNT and YYREEE (reference sequence). There are 16 residues in the CDR3.